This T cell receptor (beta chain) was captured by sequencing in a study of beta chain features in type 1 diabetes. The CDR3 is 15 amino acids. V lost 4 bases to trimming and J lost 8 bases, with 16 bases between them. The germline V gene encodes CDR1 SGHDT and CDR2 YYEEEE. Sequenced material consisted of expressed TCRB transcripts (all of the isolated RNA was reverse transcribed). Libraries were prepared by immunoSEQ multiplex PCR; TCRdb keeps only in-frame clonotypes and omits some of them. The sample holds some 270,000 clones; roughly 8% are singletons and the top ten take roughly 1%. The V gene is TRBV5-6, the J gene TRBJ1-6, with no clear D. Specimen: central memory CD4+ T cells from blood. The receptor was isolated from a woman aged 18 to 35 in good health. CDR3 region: CASSTGPTRYSPLHF. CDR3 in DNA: TGTGCCAGCAGCACGGGCCCGACCCGGTATTCACCCCTCCACTTT. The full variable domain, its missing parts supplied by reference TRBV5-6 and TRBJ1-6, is DAGVTQSPTHLIKTRGQQVTLRCSPKSGHDTVSWYQQALGQGPQFIFQYYEEEERQRGNFPDRFSGHQFPNYSSELNVNALLLGDSALYLCASSTGPTRYSPLHFGNGTRLTVT.